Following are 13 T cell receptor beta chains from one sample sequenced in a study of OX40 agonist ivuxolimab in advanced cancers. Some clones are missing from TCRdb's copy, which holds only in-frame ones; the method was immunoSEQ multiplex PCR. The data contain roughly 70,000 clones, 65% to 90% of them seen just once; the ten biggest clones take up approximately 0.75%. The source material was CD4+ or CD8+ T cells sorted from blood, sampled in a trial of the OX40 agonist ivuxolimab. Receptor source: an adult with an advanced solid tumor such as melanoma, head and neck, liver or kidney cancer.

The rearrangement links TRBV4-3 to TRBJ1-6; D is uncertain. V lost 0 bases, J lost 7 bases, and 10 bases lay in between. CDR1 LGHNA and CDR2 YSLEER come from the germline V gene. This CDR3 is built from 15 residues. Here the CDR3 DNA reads TGCGCCAGCAGCCAAGATAATCTCTACAATTCACCCCTCCACTTT. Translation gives CASSQDNLYNSPLHF.

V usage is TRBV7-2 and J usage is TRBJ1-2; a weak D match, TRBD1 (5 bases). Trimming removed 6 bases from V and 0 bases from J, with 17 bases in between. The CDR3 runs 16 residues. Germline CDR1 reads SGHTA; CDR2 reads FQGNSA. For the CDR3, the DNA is TGTGCCAGCAGTCTAGCGGGGCATCCCCCTAACTATGGCTACACCTTC. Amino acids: CASSLAGHPPNYGYTF.

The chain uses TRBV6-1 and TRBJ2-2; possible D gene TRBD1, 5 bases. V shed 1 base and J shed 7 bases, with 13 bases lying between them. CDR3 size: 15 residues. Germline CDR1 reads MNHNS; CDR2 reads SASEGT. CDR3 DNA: TGTGCCAGCAGTGAAGTAGGCAGGGTTAACGGGGAGCTGTTTTTT. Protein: CASSEVGRVNGELFF.

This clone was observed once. CDR3 sequence: CASSLASRQETQYF. CDR3 nucleotides: TGCGCCAGCAGCTTGGCGTCTAGACAAGAGACCCAGTACTTC. The chain joins TRBV5-1 to TRBJ2-5; D ambiguous. V shed 0 bases and J shed 2 bases, with 8 bases lying between them. The CDR3 covers 14 residues. Germline V gene data show CDR1 as SGHRS and CDR2 as YFSETQ.

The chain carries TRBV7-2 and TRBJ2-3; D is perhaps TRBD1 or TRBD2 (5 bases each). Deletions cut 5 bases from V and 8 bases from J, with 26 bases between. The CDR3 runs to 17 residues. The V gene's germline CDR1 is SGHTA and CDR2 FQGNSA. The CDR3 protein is CASSQGGTIISAGTQYF. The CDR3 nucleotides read TGTGCCAGCAGCCAGGGTGGGACCATAATATCAGCCGGTACGCAGTATTTT.

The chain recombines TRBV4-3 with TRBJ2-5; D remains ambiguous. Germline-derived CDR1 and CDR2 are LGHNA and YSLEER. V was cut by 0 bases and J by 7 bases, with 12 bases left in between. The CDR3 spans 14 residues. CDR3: CASSQEPQSGTQYF. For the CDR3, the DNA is TGCGCCAGCAGCCAAGAGCCACAGTCCGGGACCCAGTACTTC.

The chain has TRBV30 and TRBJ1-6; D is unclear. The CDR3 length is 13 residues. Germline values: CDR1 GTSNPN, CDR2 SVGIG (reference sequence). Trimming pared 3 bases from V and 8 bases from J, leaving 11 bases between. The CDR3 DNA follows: TGTGCCTGGAGCCTACTAGAGGATTCACCCCTCCACTTT. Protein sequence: CAWSLLEDSPLHF. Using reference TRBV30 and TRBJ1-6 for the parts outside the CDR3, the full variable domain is SQTIHQWPATLVQPVGSPLSLECTVEGTSNPNLYWYRQAAGRGLQLLFYSVGIGQISSEVPQNLSASRPQDRQFILSSKKLLLSDSGFYLCAWSLLEDSPLHFGNGTRLTVT.

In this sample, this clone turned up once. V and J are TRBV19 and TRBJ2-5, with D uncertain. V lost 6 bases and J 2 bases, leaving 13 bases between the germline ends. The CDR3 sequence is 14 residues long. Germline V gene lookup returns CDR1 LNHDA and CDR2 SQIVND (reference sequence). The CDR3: CASSGLSPQETQYF. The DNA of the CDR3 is TGTGCCAGTAGCGGCCTCTCACCTCAAGAGACCCAGTACTTC.

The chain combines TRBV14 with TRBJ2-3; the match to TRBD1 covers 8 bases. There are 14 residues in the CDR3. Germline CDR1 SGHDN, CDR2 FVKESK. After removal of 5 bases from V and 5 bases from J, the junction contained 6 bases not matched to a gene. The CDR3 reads CASSSGQGRDTQYF. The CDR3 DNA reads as TGTGCCAGCAGCTCAGGACAGGGAAGAGATACGCAGTATTTT.

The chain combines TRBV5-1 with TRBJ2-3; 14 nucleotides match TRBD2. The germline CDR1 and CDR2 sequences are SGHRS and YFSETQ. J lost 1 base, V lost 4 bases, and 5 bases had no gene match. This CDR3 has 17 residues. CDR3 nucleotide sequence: TGCGCCAGCAGCGCAGGGACTAGCGGGGGCCGCACAGATACGCAGTATTTT. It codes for CASSAGTSGGRTDTQYF.

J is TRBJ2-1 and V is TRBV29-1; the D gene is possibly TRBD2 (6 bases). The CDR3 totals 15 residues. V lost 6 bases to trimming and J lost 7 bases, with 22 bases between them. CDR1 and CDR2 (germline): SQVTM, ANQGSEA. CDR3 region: CSVSGEGGYRNEQFF. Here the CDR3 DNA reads TGCAGCGTCTCAGGAGAGGGAGGATATCGGAATGAGCAGTTCTTC.

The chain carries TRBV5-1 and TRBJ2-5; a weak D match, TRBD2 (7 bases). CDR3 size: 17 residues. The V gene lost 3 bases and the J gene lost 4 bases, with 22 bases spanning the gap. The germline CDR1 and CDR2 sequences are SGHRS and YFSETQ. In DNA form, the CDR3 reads TGCGCCAGCAGCTCGTCGACGGGGGGCTGGGGAGGAGAGACCCAGTACTTC. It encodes CASSSSTGGWGGETQYF.

The CDR3 here is CASSPPGQGTVEQYF. In DNA, the CDR3 is TGTGCCAGCTCACCTCCGGGACAGGGGACGGTCGAGCAGTACTTC. V and J are TRBV18 and TRBJ2-7, with TRBD1 identical over 10 bases. The length of the CDR3 is 15 residues. After removal of 3 bases from V and 6 bases from J, the junction contained 8 bases not matched to a gene. CDR1 is KGHSH and CDR2 is LQKENI in the germline V gene.